Listed here are 6 T cell receptor beta chains from one sample, sequenced in a study of blood T cells in healthy people across ages. Together with a sample-barcoded 5' primer, a J-beta primer mix was included in a second PCR lasting about 6 to 11 cycles. TCRdb reprocessed the 5' RACE reads with MiXCR, giving one entry per CDR3 protein. The sample has about 1.5 million distinct CDR3 sequences; approximately 39% are singletons. Sequenced material: blood. The source of these receptors is a woman aged 18 to 35 in good health.

This clonotype was found a few times. V and J are TRBV6-2 or TRBV6-3 and TRBJ2-7, with TRBD1 matching over 7 bases. J lost 0 bases, V lost 8 bases, and 7 bases had no gene match. CDR3 size: 14 residues. Germline lookup yields CDR1 MNHEY and CDR2 SVGEGT. In DNA form, the CDR3 reads TGTGCCAGCGGCACAGGGGTTTTCTCCTACGAGCAGTACTTC. Its protein product is CASGTGVFSYEQYF.

A few counts support this clonotype. The chain is built from TRBV9 and TRBJ2-1; 9 bases are a match to TRBD2. The length of the CDR3 is 17 residues. The J segment lost 6 bases and the V segment lost 3 bases, leaving 13 bases of the junction unmatched. Germline CDR1 is SGDLS and CDR2 is YYNGEE. The chain's CDR3 is CASSALPGTSIGNEQFF. The CDR3 DNA reads TGTGCCAGCAGCGCGCTACCCGGGACTAGCATCGGCAATGAGCAGTTCTTC.

V usage is TRBV4-3 and J usage is TRBJ2-7; D could derive from TRBD1 or TRBD2 (5 bases each). Judging by the DNA end, TRBJ2-5 fits better; the J call may be wrong. Per germline, CDR1 LGHNA and CDR2 YSLEER. This CDR3 contains 15 residues. CDR3 sequence: CASSRGREFEETQYF. The CDR3 nucleotides read TGCGCCAGCAGCCGAGGCAGGGAGTTTGAAGAGACCCAGTACTTC.

J is TRBJ1-6 and V is TRBV12-3 or TRBV12-4; 8 positions match TRBD1. CDR3 length: 15 residues. With 5 bases clipped from V and 7 bases from J, the junction kept 7 bases outside the gene matches. The CDR3 loop reads CASSLQTGVNSPLHF. DNA of the CDR3: TGTGCCAGCAGTCTCCAGACAGGGGTGAATTCACCCCTCCACTTT.

The genes are TRBV5-5 and TRBJ1-2, with 8 positions matching TRBD1. Trimming took 4 bases from V and 6 from J; bases not matched to a gene: 8. Germline V gene sequence: CDR1 SGHKS, CDR2 YYEKEE (reference sequence). This CDR3 comprises 14 residues. The CDR3 DNA follows: TGTGCCAGCAGCGTGGCCCCGACAGGGGATGGCTACACCTTC. Protein product: CASSVAPTGDGYTF.

The table lists this clonotype with a few counts. V is TRBV27 and J is TRBJ1-4; D is unresolved. Germline V lookup: CDR1 MNHEY, CDR2 SMNVEV (reference sequence). V shed 8 bases and J shed 4 bases, with 5 bases lying between them. The CDR3 totals 11 residues. The CDR3 region is CASGNNEKLFF. Written as DNA, the CDR3 is TGTGCCAGCGGGAATAATGAAAAACTGTTTTTT.